Many counts were recorded for the clone carrying this T cell receptor beta chain. The germline V gene encodes CDR1 SGHRS and CDR2 YFSETQ. Trimming left V 1 base short and J 2 bases short, with 10 bases between. This CDR3 comprises 15 residues. The data stem from a study of T cells after yellow fever vaccination. Study-level findings and limits: Abundant contaminating clonotypes from the bulk population could appear in FACS-sorted repertoires. A secondary response was less intense yet reached its peak sooner, at day 5 versus 15.

TCRdb analysed the 5' RACE reads with MiXCR anew, one entry per CDR3 protein. This table holds more than 75,000 distinct CDR3 sequences, around 9.8% found once. The J gene is TRBJ1-5, the V gene TRBV5-1, with D perhaps matching TRBD1 (5 bases). The material sequenced was CD8+ T cells not binding an NS4B(214-222) dextramer, sorted from PBMCs, taken around 15 days after the first yellow fever vaccination. This TCR derives from a man between 18 and 29 years old who received the YFV17D yellow fever vaccine. The CDR3 protein is CASSLTGVGNQPQHF. The CDR3 bases are TGCGCCAGCAGCTTGACGGGGGTGGGCAATCAGCCCCAGCATTTT. Full variable domain (missing parts from reference TRBV5-1 and TRBJ1-5): KAGVTQTPRYLIKTRGQQVTLSCSPISGHRSVSWYQQTPGQGLQFLFEYFSETQRNKGNFPGRFSGRQFSNSRSEMNVSTLELGDSALYLCASSLTGVGNQPQHFGDGTRLSIL.